A single sample gave rise to the 16 T cell receptor beta chains below, sequenced in a study of cytomegalovirus exposure and HLA in healthy donors. Primers for the PCR totalled 60 Vbeta and 13 Jbeta. Profiled with immunoSEQ multiplex PCR; TCRdb holds only in-frame clones, not every one. The table shows 120,000 to 150,000 clones, with roughly 65% occurring only once. The sample was PBMCs. All receptors derive from a man in his sixties in good health and CMV-seronegative.

CDR3 sequence (DNA): TGTGCCAGTACGCGGACGGGGACTAGCAGATGGAACACTGAAGCTTTCTTT. It encodes CASTRTGTSRWNTEAFF. The chain uses TRBV19 and TRBJ1-1; possible D gene TRBD1, 5 bases. The CDR3 covers 17 residues. Per germline, CDR1 LNHDA and CDR2 SQIVND (reference sequence). Trimming shortened V by 7 bases and J by 1 base, and 22 bases separated the two germline ends.

CDR3 nucleotides: TGTGCCAGCAGTTTATTACAGGGTGAGGAAAAACTGTTTTTT. Translated: CASSLLQGEEKLFF. The chain employs TRBV28 and TRBJ1-4, with D maybe TRBD1 (6 bases). Germline CDR1 and CDR2: MDHEN and SYDVKM. CDR3 length: 14 residues. Deletions cut 1 base from V and 8 bases from J, with 11 bases between.

The rearrangement joins TRBV9 to TRBJ2-1; the match to TRBD2 covers 7 bases. CDR3 size: 16 residues. Germline V lookup: CDR1 SGDLS, CDR2 YYNGEE. Trimming at V came to 0 bases and at J to 0 bases, leaving 3 bases not matched to a gene. The CDR3 DNA is TGTGCCAGCAGCGTAGCGGGAGGAAGCTCCTACAATGAGCAGTTCTTC. Its protein is CASSVAGGSSYNEQFF.

The chain employs TRBV5-1 and TRBJ2-5; D may be TRBD1 (5 bases). V lost 4 bases to trimming and J lost 2 bases, with 15 bases between them. Germline V CDR1 and CDR2: SGHRS, YFSETQ. This CDR3 region has 15 residues. The CDR3, as DNA: TGCGCCAGCAGCCTATCCGGTGACAGACAAGAGACCCAGTACTTC. Translated: CASSLSGDRQETQYF.

The table lists this clone with a few counts. The rearrangement joins TRBV29-1 to TRBJ2-1; D is ambiguous. This CDR3 is built from 11 residues. V lost 4 bases and J lost 9, with 10 bases in between. Germline V CDR1 and CDR2: SQVTM, ANQGSEA. The CDR3 bases are TGCAGCGTTGGGGCAGACGCTGAGCAGTTCTTC. It codes for CSVGADAEQFF.

This clone was picked up one time. Other nucleotide sequences from this sample produce the same CDR3. The gene calls are TRBV27 and TRBJ2-7, with D possibly being TRBD2 (5 bases). The CDR3 covers 13 residues. Germline lookup yields CDR1 MNHEY and CDR2 SMNVEV (reference sequence). V dropped 3 bases and J dropped 0 bases, with 6 bases sitting between them. CDR3 in DNA: TGTGCCAGCAGTTTGCGGGCCTCCTACGAGCAGTACTTC. It is translated as CASSLRASYEQYF.

This clone was seen once. The CDR3 DNA follows: TGTGCCAGCAGCAAAGGGGACAGAAACACTGAAGCTTTCTTT. Its translation: CASSKGDRNTEAFF. V is TRBV21-1 and J is TRBJ1-1; the tabulated D call, TRBD1, remains unverified against the DNA. TRBV21-1 is described as a pseudogene. This CDR3 has 14 amino acids.

Here the CDR3 DNA reads TGTGCCAGCAGTTTATGGGGAGTGGGGGCGCATAACACAGATACGCAGTATTTT. It specifies CASSLWGVGAHNTDTQYF. The V gene is TRBV28, the J gene TRBJ2-3; a weak D match, TRBD1 (6 bases). Germline V lookup: CDR1 MDHEN, CDR2 SYDVKM. Trimming took off 0 bases at V and 2 bases at J, with 18 bases between the two ends. CDR3 size: 18 residues.

The chain joins TRBV30 to TRBJ1-5; 8 positions match TRBD1. V gave up 5 bases and J gave up 7 bases; unmatched junction bases: 7. CDR3 length: 13 amino acids. Germline V gene data show CDR1 as GTSNPN and CDR2 as SVGIG (reference sequence). CDR3 amino acids: CAWATGEAQPQHF. CDR3 coding DNA: TGTGCCTGGGCGACAGGGGAAGCGCAGCCCCAGCATTTT.

This rearrangement joins TRBV5-1 to TRBJ2-7; the match to TRBD2 covers 10 bases. Germline assignment: CDR1 SGHRS and CDR2 YFSETQ. V lost 5 bases to trimming and J lost 4 bases; unmatched junction nucleotides: 15. CDR3 size: 17 residues. CDR3 nucleotide sequence: TGCGCCAGCAGAATACTTCAGGGAGCGGGAGGGGAGTACGAGCAGTACTTC. Encoded protein: CASRILQGAGGEYEQYF. Full variable domain (remainder filled in from reference TRBV5-1 and TRBJ2-7): KAGVTQTPRYLIKTRGQQVTLSCSPISGHRSVSWYQQTPGQGLQFLFEYFSETQRNKGNFPGRFSGRQFSNSRSEMNVSTLELGDSALYLCASRILQGAGGEYEQYFGPGTRLTVT.

The CDR3 region is CASSLSGTGTNEQFF. DNA of the CDR3: TGTGCCAGCAGTCTCTCCGGGACAGGGACCAATGAGCAGTTCTTC. V usage is TRBV28 and J usage is TRBJ2-1; 9 bases are a match to TRBD1. The V gene's germline CDR1 is MDHEN and CDR2 SYDVKM. CDR3 length equals 15 residues. After removal of 5 bases from V and 6 bases from J, the junction contained 8 bases not matched to a gene.

The chain employs TRBV28 and TRBJ1-1; unclear D gene. CDR3 size: 14 residues. V was shortened by 4 bases and J by 4 bases, with 13 bases between the two germline ends. Germline V CDR1 and CDR2: MDHEN, SYDVKM. CDR3 region: CASSSRYPSTEAFF. CDR3 bases: TGTGCCAGCAGTTCCCGGTATCCGAGCACTGAAGCTTTCTTT.

CDR3 residues: CASSQDHLLLNTEAFF. CDR3 bases: TGCGCCAGCAGCCAAGATCACCTACTACTAAACACTGAAGCTTTCTTT. The chain links TRBV4-3 to TRBJ1-1; D unresolved. V gave up 0 bases and J gave up 2 bases, with 13 bases separating them. The CDR3 loop spans 16 amino acids. From germline, CDR1 is LGHNA and CDR2 YSLEER.

V usage is TRBV5-1 and J usage is TRBJ2-5; a possible D gene is TRBD1 (5 bases). V lost 4 bases, J lost 7 bases, and 17 bases lay in between. There are 14 residues in the CDR3. Germline CDR1 and CDR2: SGHRS and YFSETQ. The CDR3 protein is CASSIRAVDGTQYF. CDR3 nucleotides: TGCGCCAGCAGCATCAGGGCTGTTGACGGGACCCAGTACTTC.

This chain joins TRBV28 and TRBJ2-3; weak D call: TRBD1 (5 bases). V lost 2 bases and J lost 4, with 13 bases in between. The CDR3 is 15 residues long. Germline assignment: CDR1 MDHEN and CDR2 SYDVKM. CDR3 amino acids: CASSLPGQGADTQYF. The DNA of the CDR3 is TGTGCCAGCAGTTTACCCGGACAAGGGGCAGATACGCAGTATTTT.

The DNA of the CDR3 is TGTGCCTGGATCAGGAACACTGAAGCTTTCTTT. Encoded protein: CAWIRNTEAFF. The gene calls are TRBV30 and TRBJ1-1, with unresolved D. Per germline, CDR1 GTSNPN and CDR2 SVGIG (reference sequence). The ends were cut back, 4 bases at V and 1 base at J, with 4 bases in the middle. CDR3 size: 11 residues. The variable domain in full, with the rest retrieved from reference TRBV30 and TRBJ1-1, is SQTIHQWPATLVQPVGSPLSLECTVEGTSNPNLYWYRQAAGRGLQLLFYSVGIGQISSEVPQNLSASRPQDRQFILSSKKLLLSDSGFYLCAWIRNTEAFFGQGTRLTVV.